This T cell receptor (beta chain) was obtained from a study of blood T cells in healthy people across ages. Germline V gene data show CDR1 as SEHNR and CDR2 as FQNEAQ (reference sequence). CDR3 length: 17 residues. V shed 1 base and J shed 5 bases, with 19 bases lying between them. For this clonotype: What it binds is unknown.

Study-level findings and limits: The long-lived group displayed more naive CD4+ cells, plus higher diversity, than the aged donors did.

A sample-barcoded 5' primer and a J-beta primer mix were used in a second PCR of about 7 to 12 cycles. A single record per CDR3 protein comes from TCRdb applying MiXCR to the 5' RACE reads. The sample contains about 840,000 distinct CDR3 sequences, 29% of which appear only once. These same records also appear under a second study, on T cells of mothers and their children. That investigation notes: A few healthy Caucasian mothers gave samples, and so did their six children.

The receptor was derived from a woman aged 35 to 49 in good health. The chain couples TRBV7-9 to TRBJ2-3, with D maybe TRBD1 (6 bases). Sequencing was done on a sample of blood. CDR3 nucleotides: TGTGCCAGCAGCTTAGGGGTGCAGGGGTTGATAGGAGATACGCAGTATTTT. Translation gives CASSLGVQGLIGDTQYF.